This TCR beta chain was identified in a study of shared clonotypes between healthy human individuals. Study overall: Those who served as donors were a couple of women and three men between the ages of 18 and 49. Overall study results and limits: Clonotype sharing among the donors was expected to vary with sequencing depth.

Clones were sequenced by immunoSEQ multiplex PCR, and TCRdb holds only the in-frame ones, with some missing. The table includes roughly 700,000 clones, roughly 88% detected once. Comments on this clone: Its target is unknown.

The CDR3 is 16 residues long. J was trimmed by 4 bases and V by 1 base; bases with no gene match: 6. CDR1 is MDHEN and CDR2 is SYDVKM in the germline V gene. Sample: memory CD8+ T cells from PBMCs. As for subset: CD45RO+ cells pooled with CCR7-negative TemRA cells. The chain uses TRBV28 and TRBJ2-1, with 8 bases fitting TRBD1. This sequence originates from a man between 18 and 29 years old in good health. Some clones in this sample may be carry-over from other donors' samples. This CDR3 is CASSLYRGSRYNEQFF. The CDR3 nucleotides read TGTGCCAGCAGTTTATACAGGGGGTCCAGATACAATGAGCAGTTCTTC.